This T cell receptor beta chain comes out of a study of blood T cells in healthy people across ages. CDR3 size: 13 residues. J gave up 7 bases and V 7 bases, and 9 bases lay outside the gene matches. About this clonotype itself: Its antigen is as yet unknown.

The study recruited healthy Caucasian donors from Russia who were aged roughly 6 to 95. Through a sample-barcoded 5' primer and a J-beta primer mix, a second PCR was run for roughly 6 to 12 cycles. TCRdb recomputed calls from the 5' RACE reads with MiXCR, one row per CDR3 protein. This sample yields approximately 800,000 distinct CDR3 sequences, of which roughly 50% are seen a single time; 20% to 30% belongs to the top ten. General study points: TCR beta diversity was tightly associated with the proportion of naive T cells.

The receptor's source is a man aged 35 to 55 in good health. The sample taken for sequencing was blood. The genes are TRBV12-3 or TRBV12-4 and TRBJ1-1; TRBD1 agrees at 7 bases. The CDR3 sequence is CASTPTGRIEAFF. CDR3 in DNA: TGTGCCAGCACCCCGACAGGGCGAATTGAAGCTTTCTTT.